What follows are 27 T cell receptor beta chains derived from one specimen sequenced in a study of shared clonotypes between healthy human individuals. Repertoires were generated with immunoSEQ multiplex PCR, while TCRdb's copy carries only in-frame clones and drops some. The profile shows millions of clones, approximately 95% of them singletons. Sequenced: naive CD4+ T cells sorted from blood. Documented subset: CD45RA+ positively selected. The receptor set was obtained from a man younger than 35 in good health.

A single count supports this clone. The rearrangement joins TRBV11-2 to TRBJ2-1; no definite D call. Deletions cut 0 bases from V and 1 base from J, with 7 bases between. From germline, CDR1 is SGHAT and CDR2 FQNNGV. The CDR3 has 15 residues. The CDR3 nucleotides are TGTGCCAGCAGCTTAGATGGGTCTTCCTACAATGAGCAGTTCTTC. Translation: CASSLDGSSYNEQFF.

V and J are TRBV2 and TRBJ1-1; no clear D gene. Germline assignment: CDR1 SNHLY and CDR2 FYNNEI. Trimming shortened V by 5 bases and J by 0 bases, and 7 bases separated the two germline ends. This CDR3 is 13 amino acids long. The CDR3, as DNA: TGTGCCAGCAGTAATAAACTGAACACTGAAGCTTTCTTT. It translates to CASSNKLNTEAFF.

V is TRBV6-1 and J is TRBJ1-6, with D possibly TRBD1 on 6 matching bases. Trimming left V 0 bases short and J 3 bases short, with 12 bases between. The germline gives CDR1 MNHNS, CDR2 SASEGT. This CDR3 contains 17 residues. CDR3 amino acids: CASSEAMAGVYNSPLHF. CDR3 DNA: TGTGCCAGCAGTGAAGCTATGGCAGGGGTCTATAATTCACCCCTCCACTTT.

The rearrangement links TRBV2 to TRBJ1-2; D not certain. Germline assignment: CDR1 SNHLY and CDR2 FYNNEI. The CDR3 is 13 residues long. Trimming left V 1 base short and J 6 bases short, with 9 bases between. The CDR3 is CASSEEWKDGYTF. DNA of the CDR3: TGTGCCAGCAGTGAAGAATGGAAGGATGGCTACACCTTC.

The V gene is TRBV29-1, the J gene TRBJ2-7, with a possible D match to TRBD2 (6 bases). V was clipped by 8 bases and J by 0 bases, with 20 bases between them. Germline-derived CDR1 and CDR2 are SQVTM and ANQGSEA. CDR3 length: 15 amino acids. DNA of the CDR3: TGCAGCTTCTCCGAGGGACTCGATCACTCCTACGAGCAGTACTTC. Translation gives CSFSEGLDHSYEQYF.

The V gene is TRBV29-1, the J gene TRBJ2-3; 9 bases match TRBD1. The CDR3 runs 12 residues. V gave up 7 bases and J gave up 8 bases; unmatched junction bases: 7. Germline V gene data show CDR1 as SQVTM and CDR2 as ANQGSEA. This CDR3 is CSGRQGEGTQYF. CDR3 in DNA: TGCAGCGGGAGACAGGGGGAGGGTACGCAGTATTTT.

The rearrangement joins TRBV11-2 to TRBJ2-6, with D unclear. Trimming left V 5 bases short and J 0 bases short, with 2 bases between. Germline V gene data show CDR1 as SGHAT and CDR2 as FQNNGV. This CDR3 has 13 amino acids. CDR3 loop: CASSISGANVLTF. The CDR3 coding sequence is TGTGCCAGCAGCATCTCTGGGGCCAACGTCCTGACTTTC.

The genes are TRBV7-2 and TRBJ2-7; the D is unclear. V gave up 8 bases and J gave up 5 bases, with 13 bases separating them. CDR1 is SGHTA, CDR2 FQGNSA, per germline. CDR3 length: 12 residues. The CDR3 reads CASDRGKNEQYF. In nucleotides, the CDR3 is TGTGCCAGCGATCGAGGTAAGAACGAGCAGTACTTC. Complete variable domain (other parts from reference TRBV7-2 and TRBJ2-7): GAGVSQSPSNKVTEKGKDVELRCDPISGHTALYWYRQSLGQGLEFLIYFQGNSAPDKSGLPSDRFSAERTGGSVSTLTIQRTQQEDSAVYLCASDRGKNEQYFGPGTRLTVT.

This clone was detected only once. CDR3 amino acids: CSVYLGVVNTGELFF. Here the CDR3 DNA reads TGCAGCGTCTACCTCGGGGTAGTGAACACCGGGGAGCTGTTTTTT. This rearrangement joins TRBV29-1 to TRBJ2-2, with D possibly TRBD2 on 5 matching bases. CDR1 and CDR2 from the germline V gene are SQVTM and ANQGSEA. The CDR3 has 15 amino acids. Trimming stripped 6 bases from V and 1 base from J, with 15 bases between.

The chain links TRBV6-5 to TRBJ2-7; 10 nucleotides align to TRBD1. The germline V gene has CDR1 MNHEY and CDR2 SVGAGI. V was pared by 4 bases and J by 5 bases, with 2 bases of the junction left unmatched. This CDR3 has 13 amino acids. CDR3 bases: TGTGCCAGCAGTTCCGGGACAGGGGACGAGCAGTACTTC. Protein: CASSSGTGDEQYF.

This chain joins TRBV6-5 and TRBJ2-7; possibly TRBD1 for D (5 bases). The CDR3 length is 12 residues. Germline assignment: CDR1 MNHEY and CDR2 SVGAGI. V was clipped by 9 bases and J by 6 bases, with 15 bases between them. The CDR3 loop is CASRSQGSEQYF. CDR3 nucleotides: TGTGCCAGTCGTTCCCAGGGTTCCGAGCAGTACTTC.

This chain links TRBV30 with TRBJ1-6; D gene uncertain. Per the germline V gene, CDR1 is GTSNPN and CDR2 is SVGIG (reference sequence). The CDR3 has 15 residues. Trimming took 1 base from V and 3 from J, leaving 10 bases between them. In DNA form, the CDR3 reads TGTGCCTGGAGTGCCGGTAAAGGCTATAATTCACCCCTCCACTTT. Translation gives CAWSAGKGYNSPLHF.

This rearrangement joins TRBV11-1 to TRBJ2-3; 7 bases align to TRBD2. CDR1 and CDR2 from the germline V gene are SGHAT and FQDESV (reference sequence). The CDR3 runs to 14 residues. Trimming removed 3 bases from V and 4 bases from J; junction bases left unmatched: 4. CDR3 loop: CASSLGRGADTQYF. The CDR3 DNA reads as TGTGCCAGCAGCTTGGGGAGGGGTGCAGATACGCAGTATTTT.

This chain joins TRBV5-1 and TRBJ1-2; maybe TRBD1 (6 bases). CDR1 is SGHRS, CDR2 YFSETQ, per germline. V lost 4 bases, J lost 5 bases, and 12 bases lay in between. CDR3 length equals 13 residues. The CDR3 sequence is CASSPRTVYGYTF. The CDR3 nucleotides are TGCGCCAGCAGCCCCCGGACAGTGTATGGCTACACCTTC.

The V gene is TRBV5-1, the J gene TRBJ2-2, with TRBD2 as a possible D gene (5 bases). The CDR3 length is 15 residues. Trimming removed 4 bases at V and 7 bases at J, with 17 bases between. Germline values: CDR1 SGHRS, CDR2 YFSETQ. CDR3 in DNA: TGCGCCAGCAGCCAATCCCCCCTAGCAGGCGGGGAGCTGTTTTTT. Encoded protein: CASSQSPLAGGELFF.

The chain couples TRBV19 to TRBJ1-2; the match to TRBD1 covers 9 bases. The CDR3 runs to 16 residues. Trimming at V came to 4 bases and at J to 4 bases, leaving 10 bases not matched to a gene. Germline V CDR1 and CDR2: LNHDA, SQIVND (reference sequence). This CDR3 is CASSTSGQGGSYGYTF. CDR3 bases: TGTGCCAGTAGTACCTCGGGACAGGGAGGGAGCTATGGCTACACCTTC.

The rearrangement joins TRBV5-6 to TRBJ2-3; maybe TRBD2 (5 bases). Looked up from germline, CDR1 is SGHDT and CDR2 is YYEEEE. This CDR3 is 13 amino acids long. V was trimmed by 4 bases and J by 5 bases, leaving 11 bases between them. CDR3 DNA sequence: TGTGCCAGCAGCCTTACTAGTAAAGATACGCAGTATTTT. This encodes CASSLTSKDTQYF.

This CDR3 reads CASSPWGGAADTQYF. CDR3 DNA: TGTGCCAGCAGCCCGTGGGGGGGGGCCGCAGATACGCAGTATTTT. The rearrangement uses TRBV21-1 and TRBJ2-3; TRBD2 reflects the table's D call only, with no check against the DNA. TRBV21-1 is marked as a pseudogene. This CDR3 has 15 amino acids.

The chain joins TRBV30 to TRBJ2-2; D possibly corresponds to TRBD1 (6 bases). The germline V gene has CDR1 GTSNPN and CDR2 SVGIG (reference sequence). The CDR3 covers 12 residues. Trimming cost V 7 bases and J 7 bases, with 13 bases left between them. The chain's CDR3 is CAFGQSSGELFF. Written as DNA, the CDR3 is TGTGCCTTTGGACAGTCCAGCGGGGAGCTGTTTTTT.

V gene TRBV25-1 combines with J gene TRBJ2-1; 12 nucleotides line up with TRBD2. Germline V lookup: CDR1 MGHDK, CDR2 SYGVNS. The junction had 3 bases not matched to a gene; V was cut back by 8 bases and J by 4 bases. The CDR3 runs 14 residues. In DNA form, the CDR3 reads TGTGCCAGCCGGACTAGCGGGGCGTACAATGAGCAGTTCTTC. The encoded protein is CASRTSGAYNEQFF.

Comments on this clone: Other DNA sequences in the sample encode the same CDR3. The chain couples TRBV5-1 to TRBJ2-2; D unresolved. Germline CDR1 reads SGHRS; CDR2 reads YFSETQ. V was trimmed by 0 bases and J by 1 base, leaving 4 bases between them. The CDR3 is 14 amino acids. The CDR3 nucleotides are TGCGCCAGCAGCTTGGTTCAGAACACCGGGGAGCTGTTTTTT. This encodes CASSLVQNTGELFF.

The gene calls are TRBV25-1 and TRBJ1-5; no definite D call. The V end was cut by 2 bases, the J end by 1 base, with 9 bases between. The CDR3 runs 15 residues. CDR1 is MGHDK and CDR2 is SYGVNS in the germline V gene. CDR3 bases: TGTGCCAGCAGTGAACCACCCCGGAGCAATCAGCCCCAGCATTTT. This sequence encodes CASSEPPRSNQPQHF. Using reference TRBV25-1 and TRBJ1-5 for the parts outside the CDR3, the full variable domain is EADIYQTPRYLVIGTGKKITLECSQTMGHDKMYWYQQDPGMELHLIHYSYGVNSTEKGDLSSESTVSRIRTEHFPLTLESARPSHTSQYLCASSEPPRSNQPQHFGDGTRLSIL.

This chain joins TRBV9 and TRBJ2-4, with a weak D call TRBD2 (5 bases). CDR1 is SGDLS, CDR2 YYNGEE, per germline. V gave up 1 base and J gave up 3 bases, with 11 bases separating them. This CDR3 comprises 15 residues. DNA for the CDR3: TGTGCCAGCAGCGTACGGGGTATGGACAAAAACATTCAGTACTTC. Protein sequence: CASSVRGMDKNIQYF. Complete variable domain (other parts from reference TRBV9 and TRBJ2-4): DSGVTQTPKHLITATGQRVTLRCSPRSGDLSVYWYQQSLDQGLQFLIQYYNGEERAKGNILERFSAQQFPDLHSELNLSSLELGDSALYFCASSVRGMDKNIQYFGAGTRLSVL.

The genes are TRBV10-3 and TRBJ2-1; perhaps TRBD2 as D (5 bases). The CDR3 runs 14 residues. Trimming left V 3 bases short and J 8 bases short, with 14 bases between. Germline loops: CDR1 ENHRY, CDR2 SYGVKD. The DNA of the CDR3 is TGTGCCATCAGTGATGCCCTGGAGGACTATGAGCAGTTCTTC. Translated: CAISDALEDYEQFF.

This sequence joins TRBV6-1 and TRBJ2-5; TRBD1 is a possible D gene (7 bases). The CDR3 is made up of 15 amino acids. Per germline, CDR1 MNHNS and CDR2 SASEGT. The V and J ends lost 6 bases and 1 base respectively, with 15 bases between them. The CDR3 protein is CASSLIQGGQETQYF. In DNA form, the CDR3 reads TGTGCCAGCAGCCTAATCCAGGGGGGCCAAGAGACCCAGTACTTC.

V usage is TRBV7-2 and J usage is TRBJ2-1, with D maybe TRBD1 (6 bases). V lost 3 bases and J 3 bases, leaving 9 bases between the germline ends. This CDR3 region has 14 residues. The germline V gene has CDR1 SGHTA and CDR2 FQGNSA. CDR3 bases: TGTGCCAGCAGCTTTACAGGGTACTACAATGAGCAGTTCTTC. This encodes CASSFTGYYNEQFF.

This clone was observed once. The J gene is TRBJ1-2, the V gene TRBV19; D call uncertain. The CDR3 has 13 amino acids. Trimming removed 8 bases at V and 1 base at J, with 11 bases between. Germline V gene data show CDR1 as LNHDA and CDR2 as SQIVND (reference sequence). CDR3 residues: CASYETNNYGYTF. CDR3 in DNA: TGTGCCAGTTACGAGACCAATAACTATGGCTACACCTTC.